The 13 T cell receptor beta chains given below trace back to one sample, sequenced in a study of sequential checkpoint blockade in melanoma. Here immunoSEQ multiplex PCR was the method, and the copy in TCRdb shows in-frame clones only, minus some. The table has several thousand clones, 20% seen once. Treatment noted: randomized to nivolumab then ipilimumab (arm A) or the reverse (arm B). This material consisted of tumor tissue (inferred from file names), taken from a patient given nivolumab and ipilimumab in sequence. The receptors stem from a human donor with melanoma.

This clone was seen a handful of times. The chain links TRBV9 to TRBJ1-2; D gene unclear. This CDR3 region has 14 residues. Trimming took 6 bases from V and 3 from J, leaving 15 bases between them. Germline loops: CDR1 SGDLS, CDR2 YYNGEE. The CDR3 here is CASTRLIGHYGYTF. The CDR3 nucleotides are TGTGCCAGCACCCGCTTGATAGGGCACTATGGCTACACCTTC.

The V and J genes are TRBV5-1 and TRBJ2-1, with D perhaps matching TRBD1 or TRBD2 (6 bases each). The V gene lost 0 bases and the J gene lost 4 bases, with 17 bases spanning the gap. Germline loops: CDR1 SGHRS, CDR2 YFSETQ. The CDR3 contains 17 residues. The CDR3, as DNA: TGCGCCAGCAGCTTGGTTGGGTCCGGGGGCCGATACAATGAGCAGTTCTTC. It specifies CASSLVGSGGRYNEQFF.

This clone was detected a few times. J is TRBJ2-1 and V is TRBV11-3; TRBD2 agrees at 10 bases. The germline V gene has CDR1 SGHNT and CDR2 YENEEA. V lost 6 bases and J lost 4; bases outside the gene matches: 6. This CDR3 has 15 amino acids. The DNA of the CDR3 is TGTGCCAGCAGGCCTCTAGCGGGGGCGTACAATGAGCAGTTCTTC. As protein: CASRPLAGAYNEQFF. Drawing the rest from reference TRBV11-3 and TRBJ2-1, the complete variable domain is EAGVVQSPRYKIIEKKQPVAFWCNPISGHNTLYWYLQNLGQGPELLIRYENEEAVDDSQLPKDRFSAERLKGVDSTLKIQPAELGDSAVYLCASRPLAGAYNEQFFGPGTRLTVL.

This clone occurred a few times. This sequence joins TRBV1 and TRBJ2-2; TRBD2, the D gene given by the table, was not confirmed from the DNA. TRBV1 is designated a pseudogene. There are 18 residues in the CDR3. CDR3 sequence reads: CASSQDPSGGVGTGELFF. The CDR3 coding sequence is TGCGCCAGCAGCCAAGACCCCAGCGGGGGGGTTGGCACCGGGGAGCTGTTTTTT.

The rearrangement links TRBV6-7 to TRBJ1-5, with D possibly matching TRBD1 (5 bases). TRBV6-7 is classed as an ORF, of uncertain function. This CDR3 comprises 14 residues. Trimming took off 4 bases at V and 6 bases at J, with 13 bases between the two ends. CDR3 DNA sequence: TGTGCCAGCAGTTCCCCTCAGAGGGGTCAGCCCCAGCATTTT. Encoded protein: CASSSPQRGQPQHF.

CDR3 bases: TGTGCCAGCAGCTCTTACTTGCGGGGGGGCACAGATACGCAGTATTTT. It translates to CASSSYLRGGTDTQYF. V is TRBV11-3 and J is TRBJ2-3; 8 bases fit TRBD2. Germline loops: CDR1 SGHNT, CDR2 YENEEA. Trimming cost V 4 bases and J 1 base; bases outside gene matches: 7. This CDR3 is 16 amino acids long.

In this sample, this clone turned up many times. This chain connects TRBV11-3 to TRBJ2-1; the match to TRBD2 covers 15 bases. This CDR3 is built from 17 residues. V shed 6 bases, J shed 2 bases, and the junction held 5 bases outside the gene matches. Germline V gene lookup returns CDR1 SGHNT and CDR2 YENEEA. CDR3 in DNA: TGTGCCAGCAGTCCCGGACTAGCGGGGGGGACCTACAATGAGCAGTTCTTC. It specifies CASSPGLAGGTYNEQFF.

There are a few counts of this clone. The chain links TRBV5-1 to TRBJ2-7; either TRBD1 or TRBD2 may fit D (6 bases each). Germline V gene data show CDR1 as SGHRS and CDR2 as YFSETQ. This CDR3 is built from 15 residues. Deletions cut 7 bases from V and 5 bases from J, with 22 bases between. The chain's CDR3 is CASSLQGGPRNEQYF. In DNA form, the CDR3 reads TGCGCCAGCTCACTACAAGGGGGGCCGCGTAACGAGCAGTACTTC.

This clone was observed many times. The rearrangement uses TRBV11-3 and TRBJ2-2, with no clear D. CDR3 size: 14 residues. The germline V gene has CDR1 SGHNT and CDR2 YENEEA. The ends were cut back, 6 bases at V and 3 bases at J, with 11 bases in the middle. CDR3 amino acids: CASSIRPDTGELFF. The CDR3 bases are TGTGCCAGCAGTATTCGGCCCGACACCGGGGAGCTGTTTTTT.

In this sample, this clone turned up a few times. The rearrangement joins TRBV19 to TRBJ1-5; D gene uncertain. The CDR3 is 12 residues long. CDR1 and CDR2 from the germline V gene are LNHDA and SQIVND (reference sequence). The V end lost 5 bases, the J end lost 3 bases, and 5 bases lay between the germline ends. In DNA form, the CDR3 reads TGTGCCAGTAGTTTTTACAATCAGCCCCAGCATTTT. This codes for CASSFYNQPQHF. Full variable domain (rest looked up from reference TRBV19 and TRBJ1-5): DGGITQSPKYLFRKEGQNVTLSCEQNLNHDAMYWYRQDPGQGLRLIYYSQIVNDFQKGDIAEGYSVSREKKESFPLTVTSAQKNPTAFYLCASSFYNQPQHFGDGTRLSIL.

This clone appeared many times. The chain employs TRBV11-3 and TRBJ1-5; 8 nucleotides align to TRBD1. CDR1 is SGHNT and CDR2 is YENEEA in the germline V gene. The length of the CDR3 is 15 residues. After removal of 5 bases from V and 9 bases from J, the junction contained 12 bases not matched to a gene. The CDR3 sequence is CASSQTDREILPQHF. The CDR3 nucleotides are TGTGCCAGCAGCCAGACGGACAGGGAGATACTGCCCCAGCATTTT.

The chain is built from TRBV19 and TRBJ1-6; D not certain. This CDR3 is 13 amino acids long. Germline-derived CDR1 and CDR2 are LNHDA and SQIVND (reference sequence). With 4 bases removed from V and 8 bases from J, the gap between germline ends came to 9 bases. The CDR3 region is CASSTYPDSPLHF. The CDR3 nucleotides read TGTGCCAGTAGTACTTACCCCGATTCACCCCTCCACTTT.

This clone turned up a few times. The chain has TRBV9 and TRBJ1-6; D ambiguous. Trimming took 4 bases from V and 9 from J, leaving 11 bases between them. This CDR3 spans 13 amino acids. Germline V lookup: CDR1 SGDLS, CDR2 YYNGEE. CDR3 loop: CASSFSSGSPLHF. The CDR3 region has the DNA TGTGCCAGCAGCTTTTCTTCGGGTTCACCCCTCCACTTT. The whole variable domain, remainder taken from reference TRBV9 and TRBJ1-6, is DSGVTQTPKHLITATGQRVTLRCSPRSGDLSVYWYQQSLDQGLQFLIQYYNGEERAKGNILERFSAQQFPDLHSELNLSSLELGDSALYFCASSFSSGSPLHFGNGTRLTVT.